This T cell receptor beta chain is drawn from a study of blood T cell repertoires in COVID-19. Study summary: Acute and convalescent COVID-19 samples came from the United States, Italy and Spain. PBMCs, B-cell-depleted T cells, or T cells provided the cDNA or gDNA that made up the material.

The germline CDR1 and CDR2 sequences are SGHVS and FNYEAQ. The germline V and J ends were trimmed by 5 bases and 6 bases, with 14 bases remaining between them. The CDR3 loop spans 14 amino acids. Per the study methods: Reference gene primer amplification gave estimated nucleated cell counts. Sequencing was performed with immunoSEQ multiplex PCR; in TCRdb, only in-frame clones are kept and a portion is missing. V, J and clone size are taken as reported in that table, and D and trimming were inferred from the DNA itself. The table lists under 200,000 clones, 65% to 90% of them singletons. Sample: peripheral blood. This sequence joins TRBV7-6 and TRBJ2-1, with D tentatively TRBD2 (6 bases). This sequence originates from a human donor in a cohort sampled during active COVID-19. The CDR3 here is CASSPPGLSNEQFF. The CDR3 bases are TGTGCCAGCAGCCCCCCGGGACTCTCCAATGAGCAGTTCTTC.